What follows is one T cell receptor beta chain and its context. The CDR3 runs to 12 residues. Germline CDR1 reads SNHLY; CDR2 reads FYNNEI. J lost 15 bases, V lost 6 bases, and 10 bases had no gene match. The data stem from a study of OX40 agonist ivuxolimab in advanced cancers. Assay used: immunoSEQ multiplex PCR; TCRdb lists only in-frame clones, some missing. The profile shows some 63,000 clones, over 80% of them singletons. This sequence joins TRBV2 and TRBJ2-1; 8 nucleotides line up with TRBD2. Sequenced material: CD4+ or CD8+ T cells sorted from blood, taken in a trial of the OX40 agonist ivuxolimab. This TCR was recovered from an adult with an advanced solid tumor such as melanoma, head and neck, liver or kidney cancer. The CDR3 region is CASRAPGLGPFF. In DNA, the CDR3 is TGTGCCAGCAGGGCACCGGGACTAGGACCGTTCTTC.